This T cell receptor (beta chain) appears in the sequencing data of a study of blood T cell repertoires in COVID-19 (dated by TCRdb to the early 2020s). For the wider study: Samples covering the acute and convalescent phases of COVID-19 were provided by collaborators in the United States, Italy and Spain. Samples were obtained from the ongoing ImmuneRACE study (first 160 participants) and from over a thousand subjects provided by 6 global collaborators. Deeply sampled blood TCRbeta repertoires from subjects exposed to, actively infected with, or recovered from COVID-19 were included in the dataset. Where available, HLA class I and class II types were obtained from metadata supplied by the sample provider rather than from assay-based typing. The repertoires were released in a freely available public database intended as a resource for research on the immune response to SARS-CoV-2. Nearly every sample came with metadata listing a de-identified subject ID, COVID-19 status, age in years and sex. The prospective study material was composed of cDNA or gDNA derived from T cells, B-cell-depleted T cells, or PBMCs. What the research found in general, with its limitations: The quantity of clinical and demographic metadata differed by source and by participant and was supplied without curation.

TCRbeta CDR3 regions were amplified from genomic DNA using the immunoSEQ Assay, a bias-controlled multiplex PCR. On the authors' methods: The number of nucleated cells in each sample was estimated from the amplification of reference gene primers within the assay. Sequence reads were collapsed and filtered to measure the absolute abundance of every unique TCRbeta CDR3 rearrangement. For each sample, productive Simpson clonality was calculated by taking the square root of Simpson's diversity index across productive rearrangements. TCRdb's version of the immuneACCESS table is confined to in-frame rearrangements and falls short of the full clone set. An unresolved V gene accounts for under half of the shortfall where checked; the remainder is of unknown origin. The DNA gave D and trimming, while V, J and clone size come from that table. This sample is represented by 200,000 or so clones; about 80% of them were singletons. The biggest ten clones account for roughly 6.9% of the sample.

Notes on this clone: Its antigen target is currently unknown. Per-base qualities were not stored, and no clone one base away is much larger.

Participants in the prospective study were aged about 18 to 95 years, lived in 24 United States geographic areas, and enrolled through a virtual design. Cohort assignment in the prospective study relied on participant-reported clinical history from a screening survey and a study questionnaire. Recovered participants in ImmuneRACE Cohort 3 were defined as having two consecutive negative NP/OP PCR tests, clearance from a healthcare professional, or resolution of symptoms. In the prospective study, whole blood, serum and a nasopharyngeal or oropharyngeal swab were collected from each participant by mobile phlebotomists. Over a 2-month period, participants in the prospective study had the option of providing additional blood draws and questionnaires. Before DNA extraction, prospective study blood samples were shipped either frozen or at room temperature. The CDR3 goes from the cysteine to the phenylalanine over 12 residues. Just the 36-base CDR3 DNA is kept, in frame starting at base 1. From a lookup of the germline V gene (reference sequence), CDR1 and CDR2 are LGHDT and YNNKEL. Trimming takes 7 bases from V and 4 bases from J, and the germline ends sit 8 bases apart.

This TCR derives from a man between 40 and 49 years old who had recovered from COVID-19. Sequencing input: PBMCs or T cells enriched from blood (not recorded which). The chain was built from TRBV3-1 (or the pseudogene TRBV3-2) and TRBJ1-3; no confident D gene assignment can be made. The CDR3 region reads CASTYGGNTIYF. The nucleotides are TGTGCCAGCACCTACGGGGGAAACACCATATATTTT.